The rows below give T cell receptor beta chains drawn from one sample of a study of early T cells in non-severe SARS-CoV-2 infection. In TCRdb, the 5' RACE reads were re-called with MiXCR into one record per CDR3 protein. The top ten clones hold about 8.5% of a sample with around 44,000 distinct CDR3 sequences, about 9.8% of them seen once. Sequenced sample: whole blood. Source of these receptors: an adult who was a healthcare worker with PCR-confirmed SARS-CoV-2 infection or an uninfected control (not recorded which). CDR3s include the opening cysteine and the closing phenylalanine or tryptophan. The order of the fields is CDR3 DNA, CDR3 protein, clone size, J gene, V gene, D gene. The D gene is left open where the match is weak. The size field is filled for only some rows; it gives once, few, many or a size class.

cdr3_nt: TGCAGTGCTAGAGATTGGCTAGCGGGAGTCGGGGATACGCAGTATTTT
cdr3_aa: CSARDWLAGVGDTQYF
clone_size: NA
j_call: TRBJ2-3
v_call: TRBV20-1
d_call: TRBD2

cdr3_nt: TGCAGCGTTATGACAGGGGAAAGCACTGAAGCTTTCTTT
cdr3_aa: CSVMTGESTEAFF
clone_size: NA
j_call: TRBJ1-1
v_call: TRBV29-1
d_call: TRBD1

cdr3_nt: TGTGCCAGCAGTGAAGGACAGTACAATGAGCAGTTCTTC
cdr3_aa: CASSEGQYNEQFF
clone_size: few
j_call: TRBJ2-1
v_call: TRBV25-1
d_call: NA

cdr3_nt: TGTGCCAGCAGCTTAGGAGGGGGGATTACTGGGACAGATACGCAGTATTTT
cdr3_aa: CASSLGGGITGTDTQYF
clone_size: few
j_call: TRBJ2-3
v_call: TRBV7-7
d_call: NA

cdr3_nt: TGCAGCGTTGATCGGGCCGGGTCTCGCTACGAGCAGTACTTC
cdr3_aa: CSVDRAGSRYEQYF
clone_size: NA
j_call: TRBJ2-7
v_call: TRBV29-1
d_call: NA

cdr3_nt: TGTGCCATCAGTGAGAAGGCAGATACGCAGTATTTT
cdr3_aa: CAISEKADTQYF
clone_size: many
j_call: TRBJ2-3
v_call: TRBV10-3
d_call: NA

cdr3_nt: TGTGCCAGTAGTTCCCGCCGGACAGGGGTAGAAGAAAAACTGTTTTTT
cdr3_aa: CASSSRRTGVEEKLFF
clone_size: many
j_call: TRBJ1-4
v_call: TRBV19
d_call: TRBD1

cdr3_nt: TGTGCCAGCAGCTTAGGGACAGCTGGAAACACCATATATTTT
cdr3_aa: CASSLGTAGNTIYF
clone_size: many
j_call: TRBJ1-3
v_call: TRBV11-2
d_call: NA

cdr3_nt: TGTGCCAGCAGCTTAGGGCACTATGATTATAGCAATCAGCCCCAGCATTTT
cdr3_aa: CASSLGHYDYSNQPQHF
clone_size: few
j_call: TRBJ1-5
v_call: TRBV7-2
d_call: NA

cdr3_nt: TGCAGTGCTGGGAGAGACACAGTCTACAATGAGCAGTTCTTC
cdr3_aa: CSAGRDTVYNEQFF
clone_size: many
j_call: TRBJ2-1
v_call: TRBV20-1
d_call: NA

cdr3_nt: TGCAGCGTGCCCTACTTGGACGAGCAGTACTTC
cdr3_aa: CSVPYLDEQYF
clone_size: few
j_call: TRBJ2-7
v_call: TRBV29-1
d_call: NA

cdr3_nt: TGTGCCAGTAACAGGGACGTATCCAAAAACATTCAGTACTTC
cdr3_aa: CASNRDVSKNIQYF
clone_size: many
j_call: TRBJ2-4
v_call: TRBV19
d_call: NA

cdr3_nt: TGTGCCAGTAGTCATCCGGGACAGATTTTCTACGAGCAGTACTTC
cdr3_aa: CASSHPGQIFYEQYF
clone_size: many
j_call: TRBJ2-7
v_call: TRBV19
d_call: TRBD1

cdr3_nt: TGCGCCAGCAGCTTGAATAGGGGACAGCCCCAGCATTTT
cdr3_aa: CASSLNRGQPQHF
clone_size: few
j_call: TRBJ1-5
v_call: TRBV5-1
d_call: NA

cdr3_nt: TGTGCCAGCACCTTAGCGGGACCGCAGGATGAGCAGTTCTTC
cdr3_aa: CASTLAGPQDEQFF
clone_size: few
j_call: TRBJ2-1
v_call: TRBV27
d_call: TRBD2

cdr3_nt: TGTGCCAGCAGCGCGGGTGGGGTGACCTACAATGAGCAGTTCTTC
cdr3_aa: CASSAGGVTYNEQFF
clone_size: few
j_call: TRBJ2-1
v_call: TRBV7-7
d_call: NA

cdr3_nt: TGTGCCAGCAGCCCTAGTCTACACAGGGCCAACGTCCTGACTTTC
cdr3_aa: CASSPSLHRANVLTF
clone_size: few
j_call: TRBJ2-6
v_call: TRBV11-2
d_call: NA

cdr3_nt: TGCAGTGCCCGGACAGGGGGCTATGGCTACACCTTC
cdr3_aa: CSARTGGYGYTF
clone_size: many
j_call: TRBJ1-2
v_call: TRBV20-1
d_call: TRBD1

cdr3_nt: TGTGCCAGCACCCTACTCACAACGGACGGGCCTTCGAACTATGGCTACACCTTC
cdr3_aa: CASTLLTTDGPSNYGYTF
clone_size: few
j_call: TRBJ1-2
v_call: TRBV27
d_call: NA

cdr3_nt: TGTGCCAGCAGCCCAGGAGGGAGCACTGAAGCTTTCTTT
cdr3_aa: CASSPGGSTEAFF
clone_size: NA
j_call: TRBJ1-1
v_call: TRBV11-3
d_call: NA

cdr3_nt: TGCAGCGTTACCGGGGAGGGCCTTATCGGGTACGAGCAGTACTTC
cdr3_aa: CSVTGEGLIGYEQYF
clone_size: many
j_call: TRBJ2-7
v_call: TRBV29-1
d_call: TRBD2

cdr3_nt: TGCGCCAGCAGCTTAGGGACTAGCGGGTCCTACAATGAGCAGTTCTTC
cdr3_aa: CASSLGTSGSYNEQFF
clone_size: NA
j_call: TRBJ2-1
v_call: TRBV5-1
d_call: TRBD2

cdr3_nt: TGTGCCAGCAGTCCCCCCATCGGGCAGGGCGCCTACGAGCAGTACTTC
cdr3_aa: CASSPPIGQGAYEQYF
clone_size: NA
j_call: TRBJ2-7
v_call: TRBV28
d_call: NA